The 10 T cell receptor beta chains in this list originate from one sample, sequenced in a study of blood T cell repertoires in COVID-19. The method was immunoSEQ multiplex PCR; TCRdb's version includes in-frame clones alone and lacks a portion of them. The data show roughly 180,000 clones, with around 95% seen just once and about 0.76% held by the top ten. The sample consisted of peripheral blood. The receptors stem from a man younger than 40 with COVID-19, enrolled during active disease.

The rearrangement joins TRBV9 to TRBJ2-7; 7 bases agree with TRBD2. The germline V gene encodes CDR1 SGDLS and CDR2 YYNGEE. The CDR3 covers 14 residues. V trimming: 3 bases; J trimming: 5 bases; junction bases outside the gene matches: 8. The CDR3 nucleotides read TGTGCCAGCAGCGCTGGGGGGGGATCCCACGAGCAGTACTTC. Encoded protein: CASSAGGGSHEQYF. Complete variable domain (other parts from reference TRBV9 and TRBJ2-7): DSGVTQTPKHLITATGQRVTLRCSPRSGDLSVYWYQQSLDQGLQFLIQYYNGEERAKGNILERFSAQQFPDLHSELNLSSLELGDSALYFCASSAGGGSHEQYFGPGTRLTVT.

The chain joins TRBV7-2 to TRBJ2-1, with 8 bases that match TRBD2. CDR3 length: 16 residues. Germline V gene lookup returns CDR1 SGHTA and CDR2 FQGNSA. The junction had 4 bases not matched to a gene; V was cut back by 2 bases and J by 1 base. CDR3 loop: CASSLRTGGSYNEQFF. The CDR3 region has the DNA TGTGCCAGCAGCTTAAGGACGGGGGGGTCCTACAATGAGCAGTTCTTC.

This sequence joins TRBV21-1 and TRBJ2-5; the table calls TRBD2, which could not be checked here. TRBV21-1 has pseudogene status. CDR3 length: 16 amino acids. CDR3 DNA: TGTGCCAGCAGCAAAGGGGGCCCAGGGACTCAAGAGACCCAGTACTTC. Encoded protein: CASSKGGPGTQETQYF.

The chain joins TRBV4-1 to TRBJ2-5, with D perhaps TRBD1 (5 bases). The germline V gene has CDR1 MGHRA and CDR2 YSYEKL. This CDR3 comprises 16 residues. Trimming took off 0 bases at V and 5 bases at J, with 16 bases between the two ends. Written as DNA, the CDR3 is TGCGCCAGCAGCCAAGATCCCCAGGGCCCTTGGGAGACCCAGTACTTC. This codes for CASSQDPQGPWETQYF.

Note on this clone: The same CDR3 arises from other DNA sequences in this sample as well. The chain uses TRBV11-2 and TRBJ1-4; D remains ambiguous. Per germline, CDR1 SGHAT and CDR2 FQNNGV. The CDR3 is made up of 15 amino acids. Trimming removed 1 base from V and 2 bases from J, with 8 bases in between. CDR3 region: CASSLVGGTNEKLFF. The CDR3 DNA reads as TGTGCCAGCAGCTTAGTAGGAGGGACTAATGAAAAACTGTTTTTT.

The genes are TRBV28 and TRBJ1-2, with D possibly TRBD1 on 6 matching bases. V was shortened by 2 bases and J by 2 bases, with 15 bases between the two germline ends. CDR3 length: 16 residues. Germline V lookup: CDR1 MDHEN, CDR2 SYDVKM. The CDR3 nucleotides read TGTGCCAGCAGTTTAGGTGGGCTGGGGACAAACTATGGCTACACCTTC. It codes for CASSLGGLGTNYGYTF.

This clone occurred once. The chain is built from TRBV30 and TRBJ1-2; 8 bases align to TRBD1. The V gene's germline CDR1 is GTSNPN and CDR2 SVGIG (reference sequence). Trimming at V came to 1 base and at J to 9 bases, leaving 7 bases not matched to a gene. This CDR3 is 13 amino acids long. The CDR3 DNA is TGTGCCTGGAGTGCTGGACAGGGAAGGAGCTACACCTTC. This gives the protein CAWSAGQGRSYTF.

The V and J genes are TRBV11-3 and TRBJ2-1; 10 bases align to TRBD1. The CDR3 consists of 15 residues. The germline V gene has CDR1 SGHNT and CDR2 YENEEA. After removal of 4 bases from V and 3 bases from J, the junction contained 3 bases not matched to a gene. CDR3 in DNA: TGTGCCAGCAGCTCGGGACAGGGGCTCTACAATGAGCAGTTCTTC. The encoded protein is CASSSGQGLYNEQFF.

CDR3 in DNA: TGTGCCAGTATGGACACTCTGAATTCACCCCTCCACTTT. This codes for CASMDTLNSPLHF. The V call is TRBV19, the J call TRBJ1-6; possible D gene TRBD1, 5 bases. Germline V gene sequence: CDR1 LNHDA, CDR2 SQIVND (reference sequence). V lost 7 bases and J lost 7, with 11 bases in between. The CDR3 length is 13 residues.

The rearrangement links TRBV6-5 to TRBJ1-1, with D maybe TRBD1 (6 bases). With 6 bases removed from V and 8 bases from J, the gap between germline ends came to 16 bases. Germline V gene data show CDR1 as MNHEY and CDR2 as SVGAGI. The CDR3 is 13 residues long. The CDR3 region has the DNA TGTGCCAGCAGAACCCCGGGGGGGCTAGAAGCTTTCTTT. Translating it yields CASRTPGGLEAFF.